Detailed here is one T cell receptor (beta chain). Its target is not known. Unique molecular identifiers featured in how the TCRbeta library was prepared. TCRdb re-analysed the PCR reads in MiXCR, keeping a single row per CDR3 protein. The sample lists 250,000 to 300,000 distinct CDR3 sequences, 6.5% to 9% seen once, with around 10% in the top ten. This sample is part of a study of T-cell reconstitution after alpha-beta-depleted transplantation in children. The CDR3 contains 17 residues. The V segment lost 5 bases and the J segment 0 bases; nucleotides outside the gene matches: 11. The germline V gene encodes CDR1 SGHTA and CDR2 FQGNSA. Study-wide points: T-cell counts and diversity at one year following transplant were attributed mainly to newly produced T cells.

The sequencing here drew on peripheral blood, taken 360 days after TCRalphabeta/CD19-depleted stem cell transplant. The clonotype comes from a female patient between 2 and 15 years old who had a stem cell transplant for Fanconi anemia, so the T cells may come from the graft donor. The rearrangement joins TRBV7-2 to TRBJ1-1, with 8 positions matching TRBD1. The DNA for the CDR3 is TGTGCCAGCAGCCCCCGGACAGGGCGGGCAATGAACACTGAAGCTTTCTTT. It yields the protein CASSPRTGRAMNTEAFF.